The 19 T cell receptor beta chains below come from one sample, sequenced in a study of blood T cells in healthy people across ages. A second PCR, run for about 6 to 12 cycles, used a sample-barcoded 5' primer plus a J-beta primer mix. Via MiXCR, TCRdb re-called the 5' RACE reads, giving one row per CDR3 protein. The table has 550,000 to 650,000 distinct CDR3 sequences, approximately 26% seen once; the top ten hold 3% to 4%. The same sample was also studied in work on T cells of mothers and their children.

The sample comprised blood. These receptors were collected from a boy aged 2 to 10 in good health.

The CDR3 region is CARSGGPSSYNEQFF. Here the CDR3 DNA reads TGTGCCAGAAGCGGGGGCCCTAGCTCCTACAATGAGCAGTTCTTC. V and J are TRBV2 and TRBJ2-1, with 8 nucleotides matching TRBD2. This CDR3 has 15 amino acids. CDR1 SNHLY and CDR2 FYNNEI come from the germline V gene. V was pared by 9 bases and J by 0 bases, with 7 bases of the junction left unmatched. Full variable domain (rest looked up from reference TRBV2 and TRBJ2-1): EPEVTQTPSHQVTQMGQEVILRCVPISNHLYFYWYRQILGQKVEFLVSFYNNEISEKSEIFDDQFSVERPDGSNFTLKIRSTKLEDSAMYFCARSGGPSSYNEQFFGPGTRLTVL.

V usage is TRBV29-1 and J usage is TRBJ2-1; TRBD2 might be the D (5 bases). In germline, CDR1 is SQVTM, CDR2 ANQGSEA. The CDR3 covers 11 residues. The CDR3 loop reads CCSRDYNEQFF. DNA of the CDR3: TGCTGTTCCCGGGACTACAATGAGCAGTTCTTC.

The chain couples TRBV12-3 or TRBV12-4 to TRBJ2-2, with TRBD1 matching over 10 bases. Trimming cost V 4 bases and J 5 bases; bases outside gene matches: 4. The CDR3 covers 15 residues. CDR3 amino acids: CASSWGTGATGELFF. As DNA, the CDR3 is TGTGCCAGCAGTTGGGGGACAGGGGCGACCGGGGAGCTGTTTTTT.

The gene calls are TRBV25-1 and TRBJ2-5, with 11 bases that match TRBD2. Germline V gene sequence: CDR1 MGHDK, CDR2 SYGVNS. This CDR3 has 16 residues. With 4 bases clipped from V and 5 bases from J, the junction kept 9 bases outside the gene matches. CDR3 protein: CASSAPRTSGRETQYF. The CDR3 DNA is TGTGCCAGCAGTGCCCCCAGGACTAGCGGGCGGGAGACCCAGTACTTC.

This clonotype was detected only a few times. At one of its ends the junction is not consistent with the germline gene, which may arise from a read error. The gene calls are TRBV4-3 and TRBJ2-1, with D perhaps matching TRBD1 or TRBD2 (5 bases each). Germline V gene data show CDR1 as LGHNA and CDR2 as YSLEER. This CDR3 is 13 amino acids long. The CDR3 nucleotides read TGCGCCAGTAGCCAATTGGGACCCCGGGAGCAGTTCTTC. This encodes CASSQLGPREQFF.

This clonotype was counted once. This chain uses TRBV29-1 with TRBJ2-1; D may correspond to TRBD1 or TRBD2 (6 bases each). The CDR3 runs 11 residues. V was clipped by 4 bases and J by 7 bases, with 8 bases between them. Germline-derived CDR1 and CDR2 are SQVTM and ANQGSEA. The CDR3 DNA follows: TGCAGCGTTGTAGGGGGGAATGAGCAGTTCTTC. This encodes CSVVGGNEQFF.

The chain carries TRBV2 and TRBJ1-2, with D maybe TRBD1 (5 bases). The V gene's germline CDR1 is SNHLY and CDR2 FYNNEI. The CDR3 extends over 15 amino acids. V lost 1 base and J lost 6, with 15 bases in between. The CDR3 is CASSEEGSLLNGYTF. The CDR3 DNA is TGTGCCAGCAGTGAAGAGGGGTCTTTGCTTAATGGCTACACCTTC.

The chain joins TRBV12-3 or TRBV12-4 to TRBJ2-3; 8 nucleotides align to TRBD2. Germline trimming cut 8 bases from V and 7 bases from J; bases unmatched to any gene: 11. There are 14 residues in the CDR3. The CDR3 loop reads CASGTGGRFNTQYF. CDR3 in DNA: TGTGCCAGCGGAACGGGGGGGAGGTTTAATACGCAGTATTTT.

In this sample, this clonotype turned up a few times. The rearrangement links TRBV7-9 to TRBJ2-5; tentative D call: TRBD2 (6 bases). The V end lost 3 bases, the J end lost 5 bases, and 10 bases lay between the germline ends. This CDR3 is built from 13 residues. Per germline, CDR1 SEHNR and CDR2 FQNEAQ (reference sequence). The CDR3 nucleotides are TGTGCCAGCAGCTTTTCCAGCGGGGAGACCCAGTACTTC. Translating gives CASSFSSGETQYF.

V usage is TRBV2 and J usage is TRBJ1-1; D call uncertain. CDR1 is SNHLY and CDR2 is FYNNEI in the germline V gene. The CDR3 sequence is 14 residues long. V shed 1 base and J shed 0 bases, with 6 bases lying between them. The CDR3 loop reads CASSEGPMNTEAFF. The CDR3 DNA follows: TGTGCCAGCAGTGAAGGACCGATGAACACTGAAGCTTTCTTT.

This clonotype appeared a single time. The chain links TRBV29-1 to TRBJ2-7; possible D gene TRBD1, 5 bases. CDR3 length: 12 amino acids. Looked up from germline, CDR1 is SQVTM and CDR2 is ANQGSEA. Trimming pared 2 bases from V and 6 bases from J, leaving 11 bases between. CDR3 region: CSVEQGWAEQYF. CDR3 nucleotides: TGCAGCGTTGAACAGGGCTGGGCCGAGCAGTACTTC.

The chain is built from TRBV5-1 and TRBJ2-3; 10 positions match TRBD1. This CDR3 spans 15 amino acids. Germline V lookup: CDR1 SGHRS, CDR2 YFSETQ. The ends lost 4 bases at V and 2 bases at J; junction bases unmatched: 4. For the CDR3, the DNA is TGCGCCAGCAGCCAGGGACAGGGGACCACAGATACGCAGTATTTT. This encodes CASSQGQGTTDTQYF.

The J gene is TRBJ2-5, the V gene TRBV24-1, with 9 bases matching TRBD2. Germline values: CDR1 KGHDR, CDR2 SFDVKD. The CDR3 has 16 amino acids. The V gene end was trimmed by 3 bases and the J gene end by 1 base; junction bases not matched to a gene: 5. The CDR3: CATSDTTREGQETQYF. The CDR3 DNA is TGTGCCACCAGTGATACAACGCGGGAGGGCCAAGAGACCCAGTACTTC.

The chain is built from TRBV4-2 and TRBJ2-3; the D gene is possibly TRBD1 (6 bases). The CDR3 sequence is 14 residues long. Germline V gene sequence: CDR1 LGHNA, CDR2 YNFKEQ. Trimming took off 2 bases at V and 4 bases at J, with 10 bases between the two ends. In nucleotides, the CDR3 is TGTGCCAGCAGCCAACTGGACAGTTCAGATACGCAGTATTTT. Its protein is CASSQLDSSDTQYF.

This clonotype has more than one count but fewer than ten. The J gene is TRBJ2-2, the V gene TRBV14; D uncertain. Trimming left V 2 bases short and J 6 bases short, with 4 bases between. This CDR3 has 12 residues. Germline CDR1 and CDR2: SGHDN and FVKESK. The CDR3: CASSQIPGELFF. In DNA, the CDR3 is TGTGCCAGCAGCCAAATTCCCGGGGAGCTGTTTTTT.

This clonotype showed up just a few times. The chain carries TRBV6-4 and TRBJ1-1; maybe TRBD1 (5 bases). Germline assignment: CDR1 MRHNA and CDR2 SNTAGT. The V end lost 3 bases, the J end lost 3 bases, and 11 bases lay between the germline ends. CDR3 length equals 14 residues. For the CDR3, the DNA is TGTGCCAGCAGTGAGATGTTGGGGGACACTGAAGCTTTCTTT. Protein product: CASSEMLGDTEAFF.

This clonotype was seen only a few times. This sequence joins TRBV10-3 and TRBJ2-5; D may be TRBD1 (6 bases). Germline CDR1 and CDR2: ENHRY and SYGVKD. The CDR3 contains 14 residues. V was clipped by 5 bases and J by 5 bases, with 15 bases between them. The CDR3 reads CAISSRGLRETQYF. The CDR3 DNA is TGTGCCATCAGTAGCAGGGGTTTACGCGAGACCCAGTACTTC.

This clonotype was counted only a few times. Just one base apart from a much larger clone, this may be a read error. The rearrangement joins TRBV27 to TRBJ2-2; D gene unclear. The V end lost 3 bases, the J end lost 5 bases, and 7 bases lay between the germline ends. The CDR3 consists of 13 residues. Germline values: CDR1 MNHEY, CDR2 SMNVEV (reference sequence). CDR3 sequence: CASSFTYTGELFF. Written as DNA, the CDR3 is TGTGCCAGCAGTTTTACGTATACCGGGGAGCTGTTTTTT.

A few counts support this clonotype. The V and J genes are TRBV20-1 and TRBJ2-1, with TRBD1 as a possible D gene (5 bases). Germline CDR1 and CDR2: DFQATT and SNEGSKA (reference sequence). The CDR3 runs to 15 residues. V was cut by 0 bases and J by 4 bases, with 13 bases left in between. The CDR3 region has the DNA TGCAGTGCTAGAGATATGAGGCAGGGATACAATGAGCAGTTCTTC. Protein: CSARDMRQGYNEQFF.